These T cell receptor beta chains were read from a single sample in a study of T cells in Graves' hyperthyroidism and ophthalmopathy. TCRdb called the multiplex PCR reads again in MiXCR, with one record for every CDR3 protein. Among about 480,000 distinct CDR3 sequences listed, approximately 22% were seen once. The sample was blood. These receptors all stem from a woman in her 70s with Graves' ophthalmopathy. The conserved cysteine and the conserved F or W are not part of the CDR3 here. Some rows have no size entry. The others give once, few or many, or a class for an expanded clone.

TRBV7-2 many ASSLGGGGRETQY
TRBV3-1 - ASSQGNLAVYNEQF
TRBV28 - ASSLEQGAGQETQY
TRBV12-5 - ASVLDRGYEQF
TRBV2 once ASSEGFLLDTQY
TRBV24-1 few ATSSGFNNEQF
TRBV12-3/TRBV12-4 few ASSQNDRGPPRAGELF
TRBV12-3/TRBV12-4 many ASSFLRNYEQY
TRBV2 many ASSPSLQGYNEQF
TRBV6-1 few ASSRTIDSTNQPQH
TRBV10-3 - AISESLGQGANSPLH
TRBV28 few ASSDVKGQRGYT
TRBV6-1 few ASSEAIGSNTGELF
TRBV29-1 - SVAGGSNQPQH
TRBV7-3 - ASSSGRDGTQY
TRBV30 few AWRGLFNRNSPLH
TRBV28 many ASSLLGDYGYT
TRBV5-1 - ASSNPGGREQY
TRBV2 many ASKESGSSYNEQF
TRBV20-1 - SAPVNEKLF
TRBV18 - ASSPLRPQTTHNEQF
TRBV6-6 - ASSYEASSYNEQF
TRBV6-2/TRBV6-3 - ASSYSVQGPKGGGYT
TRBV10-3 many AISDTGGGTDTQY
TRBV5-1 - ASSWTSRRPNEQF
TRBV19 few ASSSIPYEQY
TRBV12-3/TRBV12-4 many ASSSRRGTEAF
TRBV28 - ASSLQETKY
TRBV7-9 - ASSLGTSGYGYT
TRBV25-1 - ASSGWADQETQY
TRBV7-9 - ATGQGAYIQY
TRBV5-5 few ASSATGERETQY
TRBV5-1 few ASSSVGADTQY
TRBV11-2 - ASSLFPSGEQY
TRBV18 many ASSPGRGDTEAF
TRBV20-1 - SARGGGANPSTSYNEQF
TRBV7-2 few ASSRDSLYNEQF
TRBV7-2 - ASSQETVPTNYGYT
TRBV7-2 few ASSLIGRASNQPQH
TRBV27 - ASRSFGVRNQPQH
TRBV27 - ASSLRQGGTGELF
TRBV9 - ASSIDGANVLT
TRBV2 many ASKRDPPDTQY
TRBV5-5 many ASSHRDRANEQF
TRBV12-3/TRBV12-4 many ASRRTGDYNEQF
TRBV7-7 few ASSPEGSLVKTQY
TRBV7-2 - ASSTGRSVDEQF
TRBV6-1 few ASYRGASTEAF
TRBV18 - ASSPSVISGATGEQY
TRBV6-1 - ASSRNREGGYT
TRBV6-2/TRBV6-3 few ATAWGRTDTQY